A single sample gave rise to the 11 T cell receptor beta chains below, sequenced in a study of beta chain features in type 1 diabetes. Expressed TCRB transcripts got sequenced, as all isolated RNA was reverse transcribed. The assay was immunoSEQ multiplex PCR, and TCRdb's table has in-frame clones only and misses some. The sample has 620,000 or so clones, around 15% seen once; the top ten hold approximately 0.099%. What was sequenced was naive CD4+ T cells from blood. These receptors all stem from a man younger than 35 in good health.

Note on this clone: The identical CDR3 is also encoded by other nucleotide sequences in the sample. The rearrangement links TRBV14 to TRBJ1-1; possible D gene TRBD1, 6 bases. This CDR3 comprises 14 residues. Trimming shortened V by 4 bases and J by 1 base, and 10 bases separated the two germline ends. CDR1 SGHDN and CDR2 FVKESK come from the germline V gene. This chain's CDR3 is CASSPRGGNTEAFF. The CDR3 DNA sequence: TGTGCCAGCAGCCCAAGGGGGGGGAACACTGAAGCTTTCTTT.

This clone has only a few counts. The rearrangement uses TRBV18 and TRBJ2-1; possibly TRBD1 for D (7 bases). The CDR3 is 16 residues long. Trimming removed 3 bases from V and 2 bases from J, with 14 bases in between. The germline V gene encodes CDR1 KGHSH and CDR2 LQKENI. In DNA form, the CDR3 reads TGTGCCAGCTCACCTAGCCCAGGGGGGCCCTACAATGAGCAGTTCTTC. It translates to CASSPSPGGPYNEQFF.

CDR3 nucleotides: TGTGCCAGCAGCCGGGCCTGGCAGCCTAACTATGGCTACACCTTC. This gives the protein CASSRAWQPNYGYTF. This chain joins TRBV5-6 and TRBJ1-2; D is unresolved. The CDR3 loop spans 15 amino acids. Germline V gives CDR1 SGHDT, CDR2 YYEEEE. V lost 4 bases, J lost 0 bases, and 13 bases lay in between.

The chain joins TRBV27 to TRBJ1-2; the D is unclear. Germline values: CDR1 MNHEY, CDR2 SMNVEV (reference sequence). The CDR3 extends over 15 amino acids. V was shortened by 5 bases and J by 0 bases, with 13 bases between the two germline ends. The CDR3 region is CASSKRREANYGYTF. The CDR3 bases are TGTGCCAGCAGTAAAAGACGGGAAGCTAACTATGGCTACACCTTC.

The chain uses TRBV28 and TRBJ2-7; D might be TRBD1 or TRBD2, each matching 6 bases. The V gene's germline CDR1 is MDHEN and CDR2 SYDVKM. The CDR3 loop spans 14 amino acids. The V end lost 2 bases, the J end lost 2 bases, and 10 bases lay between the germline ends. CDR3 loop: CASSLRGLAYEQYF. CDR3 in DNA: TGTGCCAGCAGTTTACGGGGGCTAGCCTACGAGCAGTACTTC.

The chain uses TRBV6-5 and TRBJ2-7; maybe TRBD1 (5 bases). V lost 2 bases and J lost 3, with 11 bases in between. CDR1 and CDR2 (germline): MNHEY, SVGAGI. CDR3 length: 14 amino acids. CDR3 region: CASSYSRGNYEQYF. For the CDR3, the DNA is TGTGCCAGCAGTTACAGTAGGGGAAACTACGAGCAGTACTTC.

The chain combines TRBV14 with TRBJ1-2; no reliable D call. V was clipped by 3 bases and J by 6 bases, with 14 bases between them. Germline loops: CDR1 SGHDN, CDR2 FVKESK. CDR3 length equals 14 residues. DNA for the CDR3: TGTGCCAGCAGCCATCGACACTCCGGTGATGGCTACACCTTC. It is translated as CASSHRHSGDGYTF.

This clone appeared a few times. The genes are TRBV6-6 and TRBJ1-5; D possibly corresponds to TRBD1 (6 bases). The CDR3 length is 16 residues. Germline CDR1 and CDR2: MNHNY and SVGAGI (reference sequence). With 10 bases removed from V and 0 bases from J, the gap between germline ends came to 19 bases. In DNA, the CDR3 is TGTGCCATCCGAGGGGGGATCAACCTTAGCAATCAGCCCCAGCATTTT. Its translation: CAIRGGINLSNQPQHF.

The J gene is TRBJ2-3, the V gene TRBV13; TRBD1 might be the D (6 bases). The germline gives CDR1 PRHDT, CDR2 FYEKMQ (reference sequence). The ends were cut back, 6 bases at V and 0 bases at J, with 13 bases in the middle. This CDR3 is built from 15 residues. CDR3 nucleotides: TGTGCCAGCAGGGGCCGGACAGTTAGCACAGATACGCAGTATTTT. It codes for CASRGRTVSTDTQYF.

This chain connects TRBV5-1 to TRBJ2-3; TRBD2 matches at 12 bases. The V gene's germline CDR1 is SGHRS and CDR2 YFSETQ. The CDR3 consists of 18 residues. The junction had 6 bases not matched to a gene; V was cut back by 1 base and J by 0 bases. The CDR3 loop is CASSLRGLAGGSTDTQYF. The CDR3 DNA reads as TGCGCCAGCAGCTTGCGGGGTCTAGCGGGAGGGAGCACAGATACGCAGTATTTT.

This clone was recorded a few times. V and J are TRBV5-5 and TRBJ2-7, with TRBD1 identical over 7 bases. The CDR3 loop spans 14 amino acids. With V trimmed by 4 bases and J by 6 bases, 10 bases remained unmatched. CDR1 is SGHKS and CDR2 is YYEKEE in the germline V gene (reference sequence). The CDR3 spells CASSLGTAKVEQYF. The CDR3 nucleotides read TGTGCCAGCAGCCTCGGGACAGCCAAGGTCGAGCAGTACTTC.